A single TCR beta chain is shown here with its context. Antigen: not known. This sample was taken from a study of OX40 agonist ivuxolimab in advanced cancers. Study overall: It was ivuxolimab, an agonistic anti-OX40 (CD134) antibody, that patients were treated with. Study outcomes and limitations: Mean expanded clone counts were higher in CD8+ than CD4+ T cells.

The table came from immunoSEQ multiplex PCR; TCRdb's copy has only in-frame clones and leaves some out. The sample has about 59,000 clones, 85% seen once. This TCR was sampled from an adult with an advanced solid tumor such as melanoma, head and neck, liver or kidney cancer. The sample was CD4+ or CD8+ T cells sorted from blood, taken in a trial of the OX40 agonist ivuxolimab.

DNA for the CDR3: TGTGCCAGCAGTTTCGGGGGGATGAACACTGAAGCTTTCTTT. It specifies CASSFGGMNTEAFF. This chain uses TRBV28 with TRBJ1-1; tentatively, D is TRBD1 (5 bases). Germline V gives CDR1 MDHEN, CDR2 SYDVKM. The CDR3 loop spans 14 amino acids. Trimming stripped 3 bases from V and 0 bases from J, with 8 bases between.